These 22 T cell receptor beta chains originate from one sample sequenced in a study of blood T cells in healthy people across ages. PCR was performed a second time for roughly 7 to 11 cycles using a sample-barcoded 5' primer and a J-beta primer mix. TCRdb fed the 5' RACE reads into MiXCR, producing one record per CDR3 protein. The sample holds 590,000 or so distinct CDR3 sequences, around 31% seen once. The sequencing sample was made of blood. Source of these receptors: a woman of 80 years or more in good health.

The table lists this clonotype with many counts. The chain employs TRBV7-2 and TRBJ1-1, with D unresolved. Deletions cut 5 bases from V and 4 bases from J, with 17 bases between. Germline CDR1 reads SGHTA; CDR2 reads FQGNSA. The CDR3 is made up of 15 amino acids. The CDR3: CASSLSQLPGTEAFF. The CDR3 DNA reads TGTGCCAGCAGCCTCTCCCAGCTTCCAGGCACTGAAGCTTTCTTT.

The chain recombines TRBV5-1 with TRBJ2-7; 9 nucleotides agree with TRBD1. The length of the CDR3 is 15 residues. Germline trimming cut 0 bases from V and 3 bases from J; bases unmatched to any gene: 4. Germline CDR1 and CDR2: SGHRS and YFSETQ. CDR3 coding DNA: TGCGCCAGCAGCTTGGACGGGACAGGGTTCTACGAGCAGTACTTC. This gives the protein CASSLDGTGFYEQYF.

The V call is TRBV5-1, the J call TRBJ1-2, with D hard to call. This CDR3 spans 14 amino acids. The germline CDR1 and CDR2 sequences are SGHRS and YFSETQ. V dropped 1 base and J dropped 4 bases, with 11 bases sitting between them. CDR3 protein: CASSLTALSYGYTF. The CDR3 nucleotides read TGCGCCAGCAGCTTGACAGCCTTGAGCTATGGCTACACCTTC.

This clonotype came up many times. This may be a read error: a much more frequent sequence differs by one nucleotide. This rearrangement joins TRBV20-1 to TRBJ2-7, with D hard to call. The V end was cut by 5 bases, the J end by 7 bases, with 9 bases between. Germline V gene data show CDR1 as DFQATT and CDR2 as SNEGSKA (reference sequence). The CDR3 loop spans 10 amino acids. CDR3 amino acids: CSAGLAEQYF. In DNA form, the CDR3 reads TGCAGTGCTGGATTGGCTGAGCAGTACTTC.

The chain couples TRBV15 to TRBJ1-2; D might be TRBD1 (5 bases). Looked up from germline, CDR1 is LNHNV and CDR2 is YYDKDF (reference sequence). V gave up 5 bases and J gave up 3 bases, with 16 bases separating them. The CDR3 contains 15 residues. CDR3 region: CATSVEVGTDYGYTF. The CDR3 region has the DNA TGTGCCACCAGCGTAGAGGTGGGGACGGACTATGGCTACACCTTC.

Ten or more counts support this clonotype. The chain links TRBV10-3 to TRBJ2-7, with D uncertain. This CDR3 region has 14 residues. CDR1 ENHRY and CDR2 SYGVKD come from the germline V gene. Trimming shortened V by 0 bases and J by 3 bases, and 9 bases separated the two germline ends. The CDR3 sequence: CAISESGRDYEQYF. The DNA of the CDR3 is TGTGCCATCAGTGAGTCGGGAAGGGACTACGAGCAGTACTTC.

This clonotype has ten or more counts. The chain has TRBV12-5 and TRBJ2-7; weak D call: TRBD1 (5 bases). Trimming shortened V by 5 bases and J by 1 base, and 15 bases separated the two germline ends. CDR1 is LGHNT and CDR2 is FRNRAP in the germline V gene. The CDR3 is 15 residues long. The CDR3 sequence is CASGMDRGGSYEQYF. CDR3 coding DNA: TGTGCTAGTGGTATGGATAGGGGCGGATCCTACGAGCAGTACTTC.

In this sample, this clonotype turned up many times. The chain links TRBV7-2 to TRBJ2-5, with a possible D match to TRBD2 (5 bases). The CDR3 runs 14 residues. CDR1 SGHTA and CDR2 FQGNSA come from the germline V gene. Trimming left V 5 bases short and J 4 bases short, with 14 bases between. In nucleotides, the CDR3 is TGTGCCAGCAGCCGAGACCCGCGGGCAGAGACCCAGTACTTC. It translates to CASSRDPRAETQYF.

This clonotype was counted at least ten times. This chain joins TRBV6-1 and TRBJ1-2; D may be TRBD1 (5 bases). This CDR3 comprises 13 residues. Between the trimmed V and J ends, which lost 8 bases and 4 bases, there was a span of 14 bases. The germline V gene has CDR1 MNHNS and CDR2 SASEGT. CDR3 amino acids: CASYKGRTYGYTF. DNA of the CDR3: TGTGCCAGCTATAAGGGGCGGACCTATGGCTACACCTTC.

Concerning this clonotype itself: A read error may be the cause here, since a much bigger clone is one base away. The rearrangement uses TRBV5-1 and TRBJ2-3; perhaps TRBD2 as D (7 bases). In germline, CDR1 is SGHRS, CDR2 YFSETQ. CDR3 size: 15 residues. The DNA of the CDR3 is TGCGCCGGCAGTTCGGGGGGCGCTTACACAGATACGCAGTATTTT. It codes for CAGSSGGAYTDTQYF.

This chain connects TRBV20-1 to TRBJ2-1, with TRBD2 matching over 14 bases. The CDR3 consists of 14 residues. The V and J ends lost 6 bases and 12 bases, in that order; junction bases with no gene match: 10. Germline V gene data show CDR1 as DFQATT and CDR2 as SNEGSKA (reference sequence). The CDR3 sequence is CSAEGLAGGSGQFF. The CDR3 DNA follows: TGCAGTGCGGAAGGACTAGCGGGGGGCTCTGGGCAGTTCTTC.

This clonotype came up many times. The chain links TRBV5-1 to TRBJ1-1, with D hard to call. Trimming removed 2 bases from V and 3 bases from J, with 14 bases in between. Germline CDR1 reads SGHRS; CDR2 reads YFSETQ. This CDR3 has 15 residues. The CDR3 sequence: CASSFSSFEDTEAFF. The CDR3 nucleotides read TGCGCCAGCAGCTTCTCATCATTTGAGGACACTGAAGCTTTCTTT.

This clonotype was counted at least ten times. The chain couples TRBV18 to TRBJ2-1; D may be TRBD2 (6 bases). Trimming took 6 bases from V and 6 from J, leaving 15 bases between them. This CDR3 has 14 residues. Germline loops: CDR1 KGHSH, CDR2 LQKENI. In DNA form, the CDR3 reads TGTGCCAGCTCCCGACCGGAGGGCCTCAATGAGCAGTTCTTC. This encodes CASSRPEGLNEQFF. Drawing the rest from reference TRBV18 and TRBJ2-1, the complete variable domain is NAGVMQNPRHLVRRRGQEARLRCSPMKGHSHVYWYRQLPEEGLKFMVYLQKENIIDESGMPKERFSAEFPKEGPSILRIQQVVRGDSAAYFCASSRPEGLNEQFFGPGTRLTVL.

The rearrangement uses TRBV9 and TRBJ2-1; no clear D. Between the trimmed V and J ends, which lost 0 bases and 3 bases, there was a span of 10 bases. CDR1 SGDLS and CDR2 YYNGEE come from the germline V gene. This CDR3 spans 15 amino acids. CDR3 DNA: TGTGCCAGCAGCGTAGGGGATTCGGGCTACAATGAGCAGTTCTTC. The encoded protein is CASSVGDSGYNEQFF.

About this clonotype: Just one base apart from a much larger clone, this may be a read error. The chain links TRBV9 to TRBJ2-5; tentative D call: TRBD2 (5 bases). Trimming removed 0 bases from V and 4 bases from J, with 10 bases in between. The CDR3 extends over 14 amino acids. Germline V lookup: CDR1 SGDLS, CDR2 YYNGEE. The CDR3 loop reads CASSVGVARETQYF. Written as DNA, the CDR3 is TGTGCCAGCAGCGTAGGGGTAGCGAGAGAGACCCAGTACTTC.

A note on this clonotype: A much more abundant neighbour one base away suggests this may be a read error. The V and J genes are TRBV14 and TRBJ2-1, with 14 nucleotides matching TRBD2. The DNA end is a closer match to TRBJ2-7, so the J assignment may be wrong. Germline V gives CDR1 SGHDN, CDR2 FVKESK. The CDR3 length is 17 residues. The CDR3, as DNA: TGTGCCAGCAGGGGGACTAGCGGGGGTCGGTCCTACAATGAGCAGTACTTC. Its protein is CASRGTSGGRSYNEQYF.

This chain joins TRBV10-3 and TRBJ2-5, with 8 nucleotides matching TRBD1. Trimming cost V 6 bases and J 4 bases; bases outside gene matches: 7. This CDR3 contains 14 residues. CDR1 ENHRY and CDR2 SYGVKD come from the germline V gene. The CDR3 spells CAIREPRGRETQYF. CDR3 coding DNA: TGTGCCATCAGGGAGCCCAGGGGGCGAGAGACCCAGTACTTC.

Concerning this clonotype itself: A much larger clone sits a single nucleotide away, making a read error possible. The V and J genes are TRBV5-1 and TRBJ1-4, with 9 bases lining up with TRBD1. The CDR3 is made up of 12 amino acids. The germline CDR1 and CDR2 sequences are SGHRS and YFSETQ. CDR3 nucleotides: TGCGCCAGCCGGGACAGGGACGAAAAACGGTTTTTT. Residues: CASRDRDEKRFF.

This clonotype has just a few counts. This may come from a read error, since a much larger clone is one base off. The rearrangement joins TRBV6-2 or TRBV6-3 to TRBJ2-1; 7 nucleotides line up with TRBD2. The J call may be mistaken, given a closer DNA end match to TRBJ2-7. Germline V gene data show CDR1 as MNHEY and CDR2 as SVGEGT. This CDR3 is 18 amino acids long. Here the CDR3 reads CASSYTLGLPSSYNEQYF. The DNA of the CDR3 is TGTGCCAGCAGTTACACCTTGGGACTACCGAGCTCCTACAATGAGCAGTACTTC.

The chain has TRBV6-5 and TRBJ1-4, with D maybe TRBD1 (6 bases). CDR3 length equals 16 residues. V lost 6 bases, J lost 4 bases, and 18 bases lay in between. The germline V gene encodes CDR1 MNHEY and CDR2 SVGAGI. The chain's CDR3 is CASSPKRRTDNEKLFF. The CDR3 bases are TGTGCCAGCAGCCCAAAAAGGAGGACAGATAATGAAAAACTGTTTTTT.

The chain is built from TRBV12-3 or TRBV12-4 and TRBJ2-1; 11 bases agree with TRBD2. CDR3 length equals 15 residues. Trimming cost V 4 bases and J 7 bases; bases outside gene matches: 6. The CDR3 region is CASSSLAGVSNEQFF. CDR3 sequence (DNA): TGTGCCAGCAGTTCACTAGCGGGAGTTTCAAATGAGCAGTTCTTC.

The gene calls are TRBV2 and TRBJ2-1; D gene ambiguous. Germline V gives CDR1 SNHLY, CDR2 FYNNEI. V was trimmed by 10 bases and J by 4 bases, leaving 8 bases between them. The length of the CDR3 is 11 residues. The CDR3 protein is CATGRYNEQFF. In DNA form, the CDR3 reads TGTGCCACAGGACGTTACAATGAGCAGTTCTTC.